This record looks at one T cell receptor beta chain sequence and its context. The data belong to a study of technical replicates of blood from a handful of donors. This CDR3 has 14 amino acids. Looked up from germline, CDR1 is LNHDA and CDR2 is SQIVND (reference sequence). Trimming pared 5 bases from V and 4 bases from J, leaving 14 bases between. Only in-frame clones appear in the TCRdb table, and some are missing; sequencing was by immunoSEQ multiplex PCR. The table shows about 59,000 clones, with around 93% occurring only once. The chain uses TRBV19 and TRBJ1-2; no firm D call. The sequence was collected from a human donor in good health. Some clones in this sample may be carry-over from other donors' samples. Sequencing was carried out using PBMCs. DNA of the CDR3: TGTGCCAGTAGTGTACCTTGGGAGTCCTATGGCTACACCTTC. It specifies CASSVPWESYGYTF. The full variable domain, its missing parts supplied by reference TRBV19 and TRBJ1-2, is DGGITQSPKYLFRKEGQNVTLSCEQNLNHDAMYWYRQDPGQGLRLIYYSQIVNDFQKGDIAEGYSVSREKKESFPLTVTSAQKNPTAFYLCASSVPWESYGYTFGSGTRLTVV.